This entry describes one TCR beta chain. What antigen it recognizes has not been identified. It may be a read error: a sequence one base away is much more abundant. These data come from a study of tumor and adjacent non-tumor tissue in lung cancer listed by TCRdb under 2018. Describing the broader study: By cancer type, the cohort comprised eleven to twelve adenocarcinoma patients, a couple of squamous cell carcinoma patients and 1 small cell lung cancer patient. The approximately 15 patients were aged roughly 31 to 85 years, included around 10 men and 5 women, and had TNM stage I to III disease. The study compared bulk TCRbeta repertoires between lung tumor tissue and matched distant non-tumor lung tissue from 15 lung cancer patients. Sequencing produced about 120,000,000 productive TCRbeta reads in total, an average of approximately 4 million reads per sample. For each patient, one tumor sample and one normal lung sample were taken, giving thirty paired specimens that underwent TCRbeta CDR3 sequencing. The paper's findings and limits, for the study overall: A significantly larger cumulative share of the repertoire was made up by the top 100 clones in normal lung than in tumor tissue. The methods do not name the sequencing platform or mention unique molecular identifiers. TCR diversity (inverse Simpson) was significantly higher in tumor than in normal lung tissue (roughly 430 vs 170, P = 0.0075, Mann-Whitney U test). Because peripheral blood was not sequenced, blood TCRbeta repertoires in the lung cancer patients of the study were not examined. TCR diversity was significantly higher in younger patients, and higher tumor TCR diversity was associated with shorter overall and disease-free survival. Only roughly 16 patients were included in the cohort, and the need for larger samples and more detailed clinical data was noted by the authors.

Library prep was done by multiplex PCR. The sample was run on an Illumina HiSeq 2500. Following protocols modified from ARM-PCR, the researchers constructed TCRbeta libraries through three rounds of nested PCR with primers (Table S4). Before sequencing, PCR products of 200-500 bp were excised from the gel and purified with the QIAquick gel extraction kit. For the original study's pipeline: Trimmomatic was used to clean the reads, FLASH merged the cleaned reads into complete CDR3 sequences, and MiTCR assigned the sequences to V(D)J germline segments. Clonal diversity was calculated as the inverse Simpson's index using VDJtools. In-frame sequences lacking a premature stop codon were counted as productive reads. The public reads were quality trimmed at Q25 with fastp and then assembled into clones with MiXCR by TCRdb, keeping productive beta chains. A single entry per CDR3 protein holds the most common genes and DNA from its merged rows. The V and J calls were determined by TCRdb, not by the authors. For this sample there are 35,000 to 50,000 distinct CDR3 sequences; approximately 57% appear just once. The top ten hold under 60% of the sample.

RNA was extracted from bulk unsorted tissue and checked for quality with a NanoDrop ND-1000 and an Agilent 2100. For the normal lung samples, distant non-tumor tissue was collected more than 3 cm away from the tumor edge. Donors were newly diagnosed lung cancer patients admitted for thoracic surgery in China between August and November 2014, without prior chemotherapy. Patients with previous radiotherapy or chemotherapy, or with another concurrent cancer, were excluded from the study. Surgical tissue pieces of about 1-2.3 cm3 were preserved in RNAlater solution and stored at -80 °C until use. The specimen was distant non-tumor lung tissue. The sequence derives from a man aged 45-60 years with non-small cell lung cancer.

The nucleotides read TGTGCCAGCAGCACGCCGGACCCTGGGTCGGATACGCAGTATTTT. Translated, it gives CASSTPDPGSDTQYF. Rearrangement joined TRBV13 to TRBJ2-3; the D gene cannot be resolved reliably. V and J lose 5 bases and 6 bases, and a span of 18 bases separates them. CDR1 and CDR2 are drawn from the germline V gene (reference sequence): PRHDT, FYEKMQ. Including the terminal cysteine and phenylalanine, the CDR3 comprises 15 residues. The CDR3 DNA has 45 bases and is translated from base 1.